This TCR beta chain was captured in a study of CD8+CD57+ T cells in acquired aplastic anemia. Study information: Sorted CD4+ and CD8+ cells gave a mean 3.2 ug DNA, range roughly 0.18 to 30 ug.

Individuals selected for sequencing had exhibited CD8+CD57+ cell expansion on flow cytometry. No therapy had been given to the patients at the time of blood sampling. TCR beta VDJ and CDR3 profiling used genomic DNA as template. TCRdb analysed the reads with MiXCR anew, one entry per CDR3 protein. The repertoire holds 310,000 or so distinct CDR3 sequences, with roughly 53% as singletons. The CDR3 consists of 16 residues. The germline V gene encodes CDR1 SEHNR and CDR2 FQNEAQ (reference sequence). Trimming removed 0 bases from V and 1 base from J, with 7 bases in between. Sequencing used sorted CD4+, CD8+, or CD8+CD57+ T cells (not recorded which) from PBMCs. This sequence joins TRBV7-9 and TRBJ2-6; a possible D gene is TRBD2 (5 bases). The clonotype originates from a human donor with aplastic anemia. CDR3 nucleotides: TGTGCCAGCAGCTTAGCTACTAGGTCTGGGGCCAACGTCCTGACTTTC. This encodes CASSLATRSGANVLTF.